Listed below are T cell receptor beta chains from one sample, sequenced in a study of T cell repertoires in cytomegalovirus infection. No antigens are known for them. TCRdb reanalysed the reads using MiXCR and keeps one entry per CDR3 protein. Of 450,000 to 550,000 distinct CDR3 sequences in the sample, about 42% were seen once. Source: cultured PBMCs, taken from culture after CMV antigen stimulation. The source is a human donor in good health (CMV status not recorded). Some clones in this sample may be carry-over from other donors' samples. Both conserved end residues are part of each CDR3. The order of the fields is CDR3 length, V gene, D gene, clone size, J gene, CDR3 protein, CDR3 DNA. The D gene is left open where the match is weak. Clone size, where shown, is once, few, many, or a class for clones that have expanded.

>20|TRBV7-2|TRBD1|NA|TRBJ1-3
CASSFSSGQRIQTVRNTIYF
TGTGCCAGCAGCTTTAGCTCGGGACAGAGAATCCAGACAGTGAGAAACACCATATATTTT
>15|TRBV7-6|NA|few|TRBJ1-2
CASSPAAGRNYGYTF
TGTGCCAGCAGCCCCGCGGCAGGGAGAAACTATGGCTACACCTTC
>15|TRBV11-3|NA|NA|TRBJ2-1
CASSPGREQHHEQFF
TGTGCCAGCAGCCCCGGACGGGAACAACACCATGAGCAGTTCTTC
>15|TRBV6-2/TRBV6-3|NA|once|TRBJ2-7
CASRGGESSSYEQYF
TGTGCCAGCAGAGGGGGTGAATCCAGCTCCTACGAGCAGTACTTC
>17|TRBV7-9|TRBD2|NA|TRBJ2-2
CASSSTTSGRNTGELFF
TGTGCCAGCAGCTCGACCACTAGCGGGAGGAACACCGGGGAGCTGTTTTTT
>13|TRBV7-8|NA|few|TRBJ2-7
CASSSPEEREQYF
TGTGCCAGCAGCTCCCCAGAGGAGCGCGAGCAGTACTTC
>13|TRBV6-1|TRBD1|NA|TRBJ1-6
CASNSEGAGVFHF
TGTGCCAGCAATAGCGAGGGGGCAGGCGTTTTCCACTTT
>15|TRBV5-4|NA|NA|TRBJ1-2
CASSPFETVNYGYTF
TGTGCCAGCAGCCCTTTTGAGACGGTTAACTATGGCTACACCTTC
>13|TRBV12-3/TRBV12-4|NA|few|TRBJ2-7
CASSLRGPYEQYF
TGTGCCAGCAGTTTGAGGGGCCCCTACGAGCAGTACTTC
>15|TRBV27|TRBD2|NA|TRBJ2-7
CASSLSTSGTYEQYF
TGTGCCAGCAGTTTATCGACTAGCGGAACCTACGAGCAGTACTTC
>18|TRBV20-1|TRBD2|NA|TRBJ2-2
CSAGRTSGGATGPGELFF
TGCAGTGCTGGCAGGACTAGCGGGGGAGCTACCGGTCCCGGGGAGCTGTTTTTT
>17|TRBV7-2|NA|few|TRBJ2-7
CASSRPRTGPTSYEQYF
TGTGCCAGCAGCCGGCCCCGGACGGGACCAACGTCCTACGAGCAGTACTTC
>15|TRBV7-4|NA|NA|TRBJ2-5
CASSLGVGRQETQYF
TGTGCCAGCAGCTTAGGGGTGGGGCGTCAAGAGACCCAGTACTTC
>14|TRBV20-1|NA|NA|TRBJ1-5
CSARQPLSNQPQHF
TGCAGTGCTCGACAGCCCCTTAGCAATCAGCCCCAGCATTTT
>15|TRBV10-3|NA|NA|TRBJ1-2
CAISEWTGTNYGYTF
TGTGCCATCAGTGAGTGGACCGGGACTAACTATGGCTACACCTTC
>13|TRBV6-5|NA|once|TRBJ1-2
CASSYSPKIDYTF
TGTGCCAGCAGTTACTCGCCCAAGATAGACTACACCTTC
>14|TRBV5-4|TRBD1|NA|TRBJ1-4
CASSQDRNGEKLFF
TGTGCCAGCAGCCAGGACAGGAATGGGGAAAAACTGTTTTTT
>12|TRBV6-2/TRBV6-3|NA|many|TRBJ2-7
CASSYRGYEQYF
TGTGCCAGCAGTTACCGCGGCTACGAGCAGTACTTC
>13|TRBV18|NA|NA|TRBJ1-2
CASSPGGAEGYTF
TGTGCCAGCTCACCGGGGGGGGCTGAAGGCTACACCTTC
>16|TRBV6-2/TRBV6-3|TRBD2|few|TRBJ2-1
CASSYRLAGFSGEQFF
TGTGCCAGCAGTTATCGACTAGCGGGATTTTCTGGTGAGCAGTTCTTC
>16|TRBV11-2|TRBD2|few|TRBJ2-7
CASSLDLSSGAYEQYF
TGTGCCAGCAGCTTAGATCTATCTAGCGGGGCATACGAGCAGTACTTC
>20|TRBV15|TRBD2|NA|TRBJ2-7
CATSRAPDRGLAQLPYEQYF
TGTGCCACCAGCAGAGCCCCAGATAGAGGACTAGCCCAGCTGCCTTACGAGCAGTACTTC